Listed below are T cell receptor beta chains from one sample, sequenced in a study of molecular identifiers for immune sequencing clone quantification. Using its own MiXCR run on the PCR reads, TCRdb lists one record per CDR3 protein. The sample holds 90,000 or so distinct CDR3 sequences, roughly a fifth seen once. The source material was naive CD8+ T cells from blood, with Jurkat cell RNA spiked in. These TCRs come from a human donor in good health. Some libraries in this study had Jurkat cell RNA spiked in. Both conserved end residues are part of each CDR3. The D gene is left open where the match is weak.

13 - TRBV19 CASSIPGMPEAFF
15 TRBD1 TRBV4-3 CASSQQGGLTYEQYF
15 TRBD2 TRBV20-1 CSAREGGVIADTQYF
15 TRBD1 TRBV12-5 CASGLATGFPDTQYF
16 - TRBV5-6 CASSLKGIGDTGELFF
19 - TRBV5-1 CASSLTIKKGTPADYEQYF
15 TRBD2 TRBV7-2 CASRGLADDTDTQYF
14 TRBD1 TRBV9 CASSISTGGYEQYF
13 TRBD1 TRBV6-2/TRBV6-3 CASKDRGGQPQHF
17 - TRBV12-3/TRBV12-4 CASSLGQVASGANVLTF
16 TRBD1 TRBV30 CASKESPGTGNQPQHF
13 - TRBV6-5 CASSYSKADTQYF
16 TRBD2 TRBV7-9 CASSSGLAGGRDTQYF
14 - TRBV14 CASSMIRSYNEQFF
16 - TRBV11-2 CASSLVEGLGTDTQYF
12 - TRBV29-1 CSDQGSNYGYTF
12 - TRBV7-9 CANSPYGETQYF
14 - TRBV23-1 CASSQSNRAYEQYF
14 TRBD2 TRBV7-9 CASSGTSSTGELFF
14 - TRBV6-5 CASGYFPVGGELFF
16 - TRBV28 CASKPLGSLLTDTQYF
12 - TRBV7-9 CASSLGVTEQYF
16 TRBD2 TRBV3-1 CASSQDPASGGETQYF
17 - TRBV12-3/TRBV12-4 CASSLWGPLSGANVLTF
14 - TRBV7-2 CASSFQDRPHEQYF
13 - TRBV4-1 CASGLEGANVLTF